Below, 7 T cell receptor beta chains from the same sample are listed, as sequenced in a study of CD8+ T cells in alopecia areata. cDNA serving as the sequencing template came from extracted, reverse transcribed RNA. Generated by immunoSEQ multiplex PCR, the TCRdb table keeps only in-frame clones and is missing some. The sample yields 130,000 or so clones, roughly 50% seen once. The sequencing used CD8+ T cells sorted from blood, collected at week 0. The receptors were sampled from a human donor with alopecia areata.

The chain links TRBV29-1 to TRBJ2-7; D possibly matches TRBD1 or TRBD2 (7 bases each). There are 15 residues in the CDR3. V was pared by 1 base and J by 2 bases, with 15 bases between. Germline CDR1 reads SQVTM; CDR2 reads ANQGSEA. The CDR3 reads CSVEASGDSPYEQYF. CDR3 sequence (DNA): TGCAGCGTTGAAGCCAGCGGGGACAGCCCCTACGAGCAGTACTTC.

This clone came up a few times. The J gene is TRBJ2-1, the V gene TRBV19; TRBD2 might be the D (5 bases). Trimming removed 5 bases at V and 7 bases at J, with 12 bases between. Germline V gene data show CDR1 as LNHDA and CDR2 as SQIVND (reference sequence). CDR3 length: 13 amino acids. The CDR3 loop reads CASSSDGENEQFF. The CDR3 DNA reads as TGTGCCAGTAGTTCGGACGGGGAGAATGAGCAGTTCTTC. Looking up the rest from reference TRBV19 and TRBJ2-1 gives the full variable domain: DGGITQSPKYLFRKEGQNVTLSCEQNLNHDAMYWYRQDPGQGLRLIYYSQIVNDFQKGDIAEGYSVSREKKESFPLTVTSAQKNPTAFYLCASSSDGENEQFFGPGTRLTVL.

The rearrangement joins TRBV19 to TRBJ2-1; 13 bases fit TRBD2. V lost 10 bases, J lost 5 bases, and 5 bases stayed unmatched. The CDR3 is made up of 14 amino acids. CDR1 and CDR2 (germline): LNHDA, SQIVND (reference sequence). CDR3 residues: CATLLAGGNNEQFF. In DNA form, the CDR3 reads TGTGCCACCTTACTAGCGGGGGGGAACAATGAGCAGTTCTTC.

This clone occurred a few times. The junction departs from the called germline gene at one end, perhaps through a read error. The chain recombines TRBV7-3 with TRBJ2-1, with D possibly TRBD1 on 5 matching bases. This CDR3 region has 13 residues. CDR1 is SGHTA and CDR2 is FQGTGA in the germline V gene. CDR3: CASSFHRNNEQFF. The CDR3 region has the DNA TGTGCTAGCAGCTTTCACAGGAACAATGAGCAGTTCTTC.

The gene calls are TRBV13 and TRBJ1-1; D not resolved. The CDR3 sequence is 13 residues long. Deletions cut 0 bases from V and 6 bases from J, with 8 bases between. Germline V gene data show CDR1 as PRHDT and CDR2 as FYEKMQ (reference sequence). In nucleotides, the CDR3 is TGTGCCAGCAGCTTAGGGGCGAGGGCTGAAGCTTTCTTT. Translation gives CASSLGARAEAFF.

The J gene is TRBJ2-1, the V gene TRBV30; D is unresolved. V was cut by 1 base and J by 1 base, with 11 bases left in between. This CDR3 is 15 amino acids long. Germline CDR1 is GTSNPN and CDR2 is SVGIG (reference sequence). CDR3 nucleotides: TGTGCCTGGAGTGGCGCCCCCTCGTCCTACAATGAGCAGTTCTTC. Protein sequence: CAWSGAPSSYNEQFF.

This rearrangement joins TRBV5-1 to TRBJ2-3, with D possibly matching TRBD2 (6 bases). This CDR3 comprises 16 residues. Trimming cost V 4 bases and J 3 bases, with 18 bases left between them. Germline V gene data show CDR1 as SGHRS and CDR2 as YFSETQ. The CDR3 DNA is TGCGCCAGCAGCACCGGACCGAGGGAGGAAACAGATACGCAGTATTTT. Its translation is CASSTGPREETDTQYF.